This passage covers 14 T cell receptor beta chains from one sample sequenced in a study of shared T cell receptors in the human thymus. Measured with immunoSEQ multiplex PCR; TCRdb has only the in-frame clones, and not every one. This sample yields about 660,000 clones, of which 88% are seen a single time; 0.008% to 0.011% belongs to the top ten. These same data were also listed under a study on human thymus T cells.

Sequencing was performed on thymocytes. The receptors here all came from a boy younger than two with a congenital heart defect.

This clone was counted between two and nine times. The genes are TRBV29-1 and TRBJ2-1, with 10 bases aligning to TRBD2. J was trimmed by 7 bases and V by 3 bases; bases with no gene match: 21. The CDR3 extends over 19 amino acids. Germline V gives CDR1 SQVTM, CDR2 ANQGSEA. The CDR3 spells CSVEGTGRGAGGPVNEQFF. The CDR3 DNA sequence: TGCAGCGTTGAGGGGACAGGCAGAGGAGCGGGAGGGCCGGTTAATGAGCAGTTCTTC.

J is TRBJ2-6 and V is TRBV7-9; 9 positions match TRBD2. Germline trimming cut 3 bases from V and 0 bases from J; bases unmatched to any gene: 6. Germline CDR1 SEHNR, CDR2 FQNEAQ (reference sequence). The CDR3 covers 18 residues. CDR3 sequence (DNA): TGTGCCAGCAGCTTCCGACTAGCGGATAGCTCTGGGGCCAACGTCCTGACTTTC. This sequence encodes CASSFRLADSSGANVLTF.

The rearrangement uses TRBV27 and TRBJ2-7; 8 nucleotides agree with TRBD2. CDR1 MNHEY and CDR2 SMNVEV come from the germline V gene (reference sequence). V shed 5 bases, J shed 2 bases, and the junction held 8 bases outside the gene matches. The CDR3 covers 15 residues. CDR3 region: CASSLRIAGTYEQYF. The DNA for the CDR3 is TGTGCCAGCAGTCTACGAATAGCGGGAACCTACGAGCAGTACTTC.

J is TRBJ1-2 and V is TRBV5-8; perhaps TRBD1 as D (6 bases). The CDR3 runs to 15 residues. Trimming cost V 2 bases and J 4 bases, with 15 bases left between them. Per the germline V gene, CDR1 is SGHTS and CDR2 is YDEGEE. The CDR3: CASSLSPFRGYGYTF. CDR3 coding DNA: TGTGCCAGCAGCTTATCCCCTTTCAGGGGCTATGGCTACACCTTC.

CDR3 sequence reads: CASSHQGASGNTIYF. The CDR3 coding sequence is TGCGCCAGCAGCCACCAGGGGGCATCTGGAAACACCATATATTTT. The rearrangement uses TRBV4-3 and TRBJ1-3; 8 nucleotides match TRBD1. The CDR3 runs 15 residues. Looked up from germline, CDR1 is LGHNA and CDR2 is YSLEER. The junction had 2 bases not matched to a gene; V was cut back by 3 bases and J by 1 base.

This clone was found once. The gene calls are TRBV19 and TRBJ2-5; D unresolved. This CDR3 contains 16 residues. Per germline, CDR1 LNHDA and CDR2 SQIVND (reference sequence). Trimming left V 7 bases short and J 2 bases short, with 20 bases between. The CDR3 region has the DNA TGTGCCAGTACTCACCACGTCGTACACATTCAAGAGACCCAGTACTTC. Its translation is CASTHHVVHIQETQYF.

This chain links TRBV30 with TRBJ1-3, with D possibly matching TRBD1 (6 bases). The CDR3 consists of 17 residues. The V end was cut by 0 bases, the J end by 0 bases, with 15 bases between. Germline V lookup: CDR1 GTSNPN, CDR2 SVGIG (reference sequence). CDR3 DNA sequence: TGTGCCTGGAGTGTACTAATGGGGGCGAGCTCTGGAAACACCATATATTTT. It encodes CAWSVLMGASSGNTIYF.

A note on this clone: This sample includes further DNA sequences coding for the same CDR3. The chain employs TRBV4-3 and TRBJ2-3, with D possibly being TRBD1 (5 bases). The CDR3 runs 15 residues. V lost 0 bases to trimming and J lost 2 bases, with 9 bases between them. Germline CDR1 is LGHNA and CDR2 is YSLEER. The CDR3 region is CASSQEGRDTDTQYF. CDR3 DNA: TGCGCCAGCAGCCAAGAGGGCAGGGACACAGATACGCAGTATTTT.

About this clone itself: Relative to the germline gene, one junction end is altered; a read error may explain this. The chain uses TRBV6-1 and TRBJ2-3, with 7 bases that match TRBD1. Germline values: CDR1 MNHNS, CDR2 SASEGT. This CDR3 region has 11 residues. In DNA form, the CDR3 reads TGTGCCAGCAGCGCCCGGGTCCGGGACAGATTT. Translating it yields CASSARVRDRF.

This chain joins TRBV4-2 and TRBJ2-1, with 12 nucleotides matching TRBD2. This CDR3 is 19 amino acids long. The ends lost 1 base at V and 2 bases at J; junction bases unmatched: 9. Germline V CDR1 and CDR2: LGHNA, YNFKEQ. The CDR3 loop is CASSQGLAGGLVPYNEQFF. For the CDR3, the DNA is TGTGCCAGCAGCCAAGGGCTAGCGGGAGGGCTTGTCCCCTACAATGAGCAGTTCTTC.

The chain is built from TRBV7-2 and TRBJ2-7; TRBD2 matches at 8 bases. Germline assignment: CDR1 SGHTA and CDR2 FQGNSA. V gave up 2 bases and J gave up 5 bases; unmatched junction bases: 8. CDR3 length equals 15 residues. As DNA, the CDR3 is TGTGCCAGCAGCTTAACCAGCGGGAGTTCCCACGAGCAGTACTTC. Residues: CASSLTSGSSHEQYF.

The rearrangement joins TRBV11-2 to TRBJ2-3; D may be TRBD2 (6 bases). The ends were cut back, 1 base at V and 0 bases at J, with 20 bases in the middle. CDR1 and CDR2 (germline): SGHAT, FQNNGV. This CDR3 region has 19 residues. The CDR3 region has the DNA TGTGCCAGCAGCTTAGCTCAAGGGGCTAGCGACTCTAGCACAGATACGCAGTATTTT. Translating gives CASSLAQGASDSSTDTQYF.

The chain has TRBV27 and TRBJ2-7; 7 positions match TRBD1. Germline V lookup: CDR1 MNHEY, CDR2 SMNVEV (reference sequence). The ends lost 6 bases at V and 4 bases at J; junction bases unmatched: 33. The CDR3 loop spans 22 amino acids. In nucleotides, the CDR3 is TGTGCCAGCAGAGGGGGCCAGGGGCCAACTTTCCGGATGGATGAGTTTGGTTACGAGCAGTACTTC. Its translation: CASRGGQGPTFRMDEFGYEQYF.

This clone appeared once. The rearrangement links TRBV9 to TRBJ2-4, with D perhaps matching TRBD2 (5 bases). There are 15 residues in the CDR3. Germline V gives CDR1 SGDLS, CDR2 YYNGEE. Trimming removed 3 bases at V and 0 bases at J, with 10 bases between. Written as DNA, the CDR3 is TGTGCCAGCAGCGGTAGTGGGAGAGCCAAAAACATTCAGTACTTC. This encodes CASSGSGRAKNIQYF.